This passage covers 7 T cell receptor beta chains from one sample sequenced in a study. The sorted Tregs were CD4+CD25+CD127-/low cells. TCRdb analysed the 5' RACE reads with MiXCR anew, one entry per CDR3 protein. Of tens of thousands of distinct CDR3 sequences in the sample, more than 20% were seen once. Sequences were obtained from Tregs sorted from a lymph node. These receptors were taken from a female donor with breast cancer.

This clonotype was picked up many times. The CDR3 coding sequence is TGCGCCAGCAGCCTCGGACAGGGGTACGAGCAGTACTTC. It translates to CASSLGQGYEQYF. The V call is TRBV4-1, the J call TRBJ2-7; 9 bases map to TRBD1. The junction had 2 bases not matched to a gene; V was cut back by 4 bases and J by 4 bases. CDR3 length equals 13 residues. CDR1 is MGHRA and CDR2 is YSYEKL in the germline V gene.

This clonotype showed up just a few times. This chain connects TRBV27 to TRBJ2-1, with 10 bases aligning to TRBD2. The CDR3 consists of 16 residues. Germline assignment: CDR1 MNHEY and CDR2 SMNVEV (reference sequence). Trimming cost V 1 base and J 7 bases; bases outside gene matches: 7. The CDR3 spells CASSLFSSGRRNEQFF. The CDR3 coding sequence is TGTGCCAGCAGTTTATTCTCTAGCGGGAGACGGAATGAGCAGTTCTTC.

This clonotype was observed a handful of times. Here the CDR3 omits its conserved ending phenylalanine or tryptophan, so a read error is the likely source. The CDR3 coding sequence is TGTGCCAGCAGCCATCTAGCGGGAGATAACCAAGAGACCCAGTACTCC. It translates to CASSHLAGDNQETQYS. The rearrangement joins TRBV3-1 to TRBJ2-5; 10 positions agree with TRBD2. The junction had 4 bases not matched to a gene; V was cut back by 3 bases and J by 0 bases. CDR1 is LGHDT, CDR2 YNNKEL, per germline (reference sequence). This CDR3 has 16 amino acids.

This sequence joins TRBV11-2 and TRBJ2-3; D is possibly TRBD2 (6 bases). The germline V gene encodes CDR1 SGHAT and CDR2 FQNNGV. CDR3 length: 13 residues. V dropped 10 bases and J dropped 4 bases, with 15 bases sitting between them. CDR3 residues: CATEEEGPDTQYF. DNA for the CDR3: TGTGCCACTGAAGAGGAGGGCCCAGATACGCAGTATTTT.

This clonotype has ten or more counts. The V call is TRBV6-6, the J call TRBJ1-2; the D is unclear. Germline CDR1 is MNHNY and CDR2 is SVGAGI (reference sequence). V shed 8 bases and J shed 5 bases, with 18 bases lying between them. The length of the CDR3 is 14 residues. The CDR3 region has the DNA TGTGCCAGCTCTATTATGGGAGGGAATTATGGCTACACCTTC. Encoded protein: CASSIMGGNYGYTF.

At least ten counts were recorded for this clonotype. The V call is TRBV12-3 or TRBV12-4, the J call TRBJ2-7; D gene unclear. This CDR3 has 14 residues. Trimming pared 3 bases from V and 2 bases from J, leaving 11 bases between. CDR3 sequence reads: CASSFRDVAYEQYF. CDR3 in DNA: TGTGCCAGCAGTTTTCGTGACGTTGCCTACGAGCAGTACTTC.

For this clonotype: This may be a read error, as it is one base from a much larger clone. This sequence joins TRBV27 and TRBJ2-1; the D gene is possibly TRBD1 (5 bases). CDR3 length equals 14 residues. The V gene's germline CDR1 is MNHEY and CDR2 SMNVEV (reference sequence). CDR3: CTSSLTQAYNEQFF. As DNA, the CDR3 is TGTACCAGCAGTTTAACACAGGCTTACAATGAGCAGTTCTTC.